Reported below is one TCR beta chain. The data stem from a study of OX40 agonist ivuxolimab in advanced cancers. Study at large: Having had anti-PD-1, anti-PD-L1 or anti-CTLA-4 therapy before was allowed, and 40% to 45% had some.

Some clones are missing from TCRdb's copy, which holds only in-frame ones; the method was immunoSEQ multiplex PCR. The profile shows tens of thousands of clones, just under 75% of them singletons. Germline-derived CDR1 and CDR2 are GTSNPN and SVGIG (reference sequence). This CDR3 has 12 residues. V was cut by 4 bases and J by 10 bases, with 16 bases left in between. Sequenced material: CD4+ or CD8+ T cells sorted from blood, taken in a trial of the OX40 agonist ivuxolimab. This clonotype was sampled from an adult with an advanced solid tumor such as melanoma, head and neck, liver or kidney cancer. The chain uses TRBV30 and TRBJ2-5; TRBD1 is a possible D gene (6 bases). CDR3: CAWKGQKIGQYF. The CDR3 bases are TGTGCCTGGAAGGGACAAAAGATAGGCCAGTACTTC.